The 22 T cell receptor beta chains below come from one sample, sequenced in a study of beta chain features in type 1 diabetes listed by TCRdb under 2018. General conclusions and limits of the study: In all four CD4+ subsets, TCRB CDR3 length was moderately but significantly shorter in type 1 diabetes patients.

These receptors lack a known antigen. Library preparation used the immunoSEQ multiplex PCR assay. The High Capacity cDNA Reverse Transcription Kit was used to reverse transcribe all of the isolated RNA, meaning that expressed TCRB transcripts were what got sequenced. TCRdb stores this immuneACCESS table with in-frame sequences only. Part of the clones is absent; in the studies checked, under half of the shortfall reflects unresolved V genes, and no reason is known for the rest. The sample table holds about 280,000 clones, of which about 15% were seen once. The top ten clones comprise 0.015% to 0.017% of the sample. Source material: naive CD4+ T cells from blood. Sample cell subset or site, as interpreted from the label and publication: true naive CD4+ T cells. Receptor source: a man aged 18 to 29 with type 1 diabetes.

This clone was observed a few times. This sequence joins TRBV29-1 and TRBJ1-2, with D perhaps matching TRBD1 (5 bases). Germline V gene data show CDR1 as SQVTM and CDR2 as ANQGSEA. CDR3 length: 13 residues. V was cut by 3 bases and J by 4 bases, with 12 bases left in between. CDR3 DNA: TGCAGCGTTGATAAGGGGCCGGGCTATGGCTACACCTTC. As protein: CSVDKGPGYGYTF.

J is TRBJ1-1 and V is TRBV9; D uncertain. This CDR3 has 15 amino acids. CDR1 and CDR2 from the germline V gene are SGDLS and YYNGEE. The V gene lost 0 bases and the J gene lost 1 base, with 10 bases spanning the gap. In DNA, the CDR3 is TGTGCCAGCAGCGTAGTAGCGTCCGGGAACACTGAAGCTTTCTTT. Protein product: CASSVVASGNTEAFF.

This rearrangement joins TRBV7-9 to TRBJ1-1; no clear D gene. CDR1 and CDR2 from the germline V gene are SEHNR and FQNEAQ (reference sequence). This CDR3 region has 13 residues. V was trimmed by 5 bases and J by 7 bases, leaving 14 bases between them. CDR3 coding DNA: TGTGCCAGCAGCAAAGTGGGCGGGGATGAAGCTTTCTTT. The encoded protein is CASSKVGGDEAFF.

A few counts support this clone. This chain joins TRBV7-2 and TRBJ2-3; 8 bases align to TRBD1. Trimming took 5 bases from V and 1 from J; bases not matched to a gene: 5. The CDR3 has 15 amino acids. CDR1 SGHTA and CDR2 FQGNSA come from the germline V gene. The CDR3 DNA is TGTGCCAGCAGCGAACGGACAGGGCGCACAGATACGCAGTATTTT. It yields the protein CASSERTGRTDTQYF.

The genes are TRBV18 and TRBJ1-6, with 9 bases lining up with TRBD1. The ends lost 1 base at V and 9 bases at J; junction bases unmatched: 7. CDR1 and CDR2 (germline): KGHSH, LQKENI. The CDR3 runs to 16 residues. The CDR3 protein is CASSPHRDRATSPLHF. The CDR3 DNA is TGTGCCAGCTCACCACACCGGGACAGGGCGACTTCACCCCTCCACTTT.

The rearrangement links TRBV18 to TRBJ2-1, with 11 bases identical to TRBD2. Germline trimming cut 4 bases from V and 8 bases from J; bases unmatched to any gene: 13. The CDR3 loop spans 17 amino acids. From germline, CDR1 is KGHSH and CDR2 LQKENI. The CDR3 DNA is TGTGCCAGCTCACTAACTCCAGTGATAGCGGGAGGGTATGAGCAGTTCTTC. It specifies CASSLTPVIAGGYEQFF.

Only a few counts were recorded for this clone. The chain combines TRBV5-6 with TRBJ2-1; 7 bases are a match to TRBD2. In germline, CDR1 is SGHDT, CDR2 YYEEEE. V gave up 7 bases and J gave up 12 bases; unmatched junction bases: 4. The CDR3 runs to 10 residues. CDR3 in amino acids: CASGTIGQFF. The CDR3 DNA sequence: TGTGCCAGCGGGACTATAGGGCAGTTCTTC. Full variable domain (rest looked up from reference TRBV5-6 and TRBJ2-1): DAGVTQSPTHLIKTRGQQVTLRCSPKSGHDTVSWYQQALGQGPQFIFQYYEEEERQRGNFPDRFSGHQFPNYSSELNVNALLLGDSALYLCASGTIGQFFGPGTRLTVL.

This clone was detected a few times. This chain's CDR3 is CASSPNPPGLAGGEQYF. The CDR3, as DNA: TGTGCCAGCAGCCCTAATCCCCCGGGACTAGCGGGAGGTGAGCAGTACTTC. The chain recombines TRBV7-6 with TRBJ2-7, with 15 positions matching TRBD2. CDR3 size: 17 residues. V dropped 5 bases and J dropped 7; count of bases not matched to a gene: 12. The germline V gene encodes CDR1 SGHVS and CDR2 FNYEAQ.

This chain connects TRBV10-3 to TRBJ2-5; D is perhaps TRBD2 (5 bases). V lost 3 bases to trimming and J lost 3 bases, with 11 bases between them. The CDR3 sequence is 14 residues long. CDR1 and CDR2 (germline): ENHRY, SYGVKD. The CDR3 DNA follows: TGTGCCATCAGTGATGCGAGGCGGGAAGAGACCCAGTACTTC. Its translation is CAISDARREETQYF.

This clone was observed a handful of times. The chain combines TRBV11-2 with TRBJ2-5, with D possibly TRBD2 on 5 matching bases. V shed 3 bases and J shed 4 bases, with 9 bases lying between them. The CDR3 has 13 amino acids. Germline V gene sequence: CDR1 SGHAT, CDR2 FQNNGV. The chain's CDR3 is CASSFNEGETQYF. The CDR3 region has the DNA TGTGCCAGCAGCTTCAATGAGGGAGAGACCCAGTACTTC.

This chain connects TRBV19 to TRBJ2-2, with 8 bases that match TRBD1. V lost 4 bases, J lost 2 bases, and 3 bases stayed unmatched. Per germline, CDR1 LNHDA and CDR2 SQIVND (reference sequence). The length of the CDR3 is 15 residues. This CDR3 is CASSTGQVNTGELFF. In nucleotides, the CDR3 is TGTGCCAGTAGTACGGGACAGGTTAACACCGGGGAGCTGTTTTTT.

The rearrangement joins TRBV7-2 to TRBJ2-3; a weak D match, TRBD2 (6 bases). The CDR3 spans 15 residues. Trimming took off 2 bases at V and 2 bases at J, with 11 bases between the two ends. CDR1 and CDR2 (germline): SGHTA, FQGNSA. The CDR3 sequence: CASSLFGTFTDTQYF. The CDR3 DNA reads TGTGCCAGCAGCTTATTTGGGACTTTCACAGATACGCAGTATTTT.

This clone was counted between two and nine times. The gene calls are TRBV14 and TRBJ2-5; TRBD2 matches at 12 bases. Germline CDR1 and CDR2: SGHDN and FVKESK. This CDR3 region has 15 residues. V trimming: 1 base; J trimming: 5 bases; junction bases outside the gene matches: 2. CDR3 protein: CASSQALAGGETQYF. CDR3 nucleotide sequence: TGTGCCAGCAGCCAAGCCCTAGCGGGAGGGGAGACCCAGTACTTC.

The CDR3: CASSLRGPGANVLTF. The CDR3 region has the DNA TGTGCCAGCAGCCTCAGGGGGCCTGGGGCCAACGTCCTGACTTTC. The V gene is TRBV9, the J gene TRBJ2-6; TRBD1 aligns across 8 bases. J gave up 2 bases and V 4 bases, and 2 bases lay outside the gene matches. The length of the CDR3 is 15 residues. Germline lookup yields CDR1 SGDLS and CDR2 YYNGEE.

V gene TRBV6-6 combines with J gene TRBJ2-3, with 8 bases that match TRBD1. The ends lost 2 bases at V and 5 bases at J; junction bases unmatched: 9. CDR3 size: 16 residues. In germline, CDR1 is MNHNY, CDR2 SVGAGI (reference sequence). For the CDR3, the DNA is TGTGCCAGCAGTTACGTAAACAGGGGGTTGAAAGATACGCAGTATTTT. Translation: CASSYVNRGLKDTQYF.

The chain uses TRBV28 and TRBJ1-1, with D unclear. Germline values: CDR1 MDHEN, CDR2 SYDVKM. The V end was cut by 5 bases, the J end by 0 bases, with 13 bases between. This CDR3 contains 15 residues. The CDR3 sequence is CASSPLTRMNTEAFF. In DNA form, the CDR3 reads TGTGCCAGCAGTCCCCTGACACGGATGAACACTGAAGCTTTCTTT.

The chain carries TRBV14 and TRBJ1-2; TRBD1 agrees at 9 bases. Germline CDR1 reads SGHDN; CDR2 reads FVKESK. This CDR3 region has 17 residues. V shed 9 bases, J shed 3 bases, and the junction held 17 bases outside the gene matches. CDR3: CASPHRDRARRDYGYTF. The CDR3 DNA follows: TGTGCCAGTCCTCACCGGGACAGGGCAAGGAGGGACTATGGCTACACCTTC.

This clone turned up a few times. The chain combines TRBV18 with TRBJ2-2; a possible D gene is TRBD1 (5 bases). V was clipped by 1 base and J by 3 bases, with 18 bases between them. Germline V lookup: CDR1 KGHSH, CDR2 LQKENI. This CDR3 region has 18 residues. In nucleotides, the CDR3 is TGTGCCAGCTCACCACTCTACAGGACGGACGTTCACACCGGGGAGCTGTTTTTT. Amino acids: CASSPLYRTDVHTGELFF.

A few counts support this clone. J is TRBJ2-7 and V is TRBV6-1, with 9 positions matching TRBD2. Germline CDR1 and CDR2: MNHNS and SASEGT. This CDR3 has 14 residues. The ends lost 4 bases at V and 3 bases at J; junction bases unmatched: 4. Here the CDR3 reads CASSVSGSIYEQYF. The CDR3 DNA reads TGTGCCAGCAGTGTTAGCGGGAGCATCTACGAGCAGTACTTC.

This chain connects TRBV7-9 to TRBJ2-3; TRBD2 is a possible D gene (7 bases). The CDR3 spans 15 residues. The germline V gene encodes CDR1 SEHNR and CDR2 FQNEAQ (reference sequence). Trimming pared 5 bases from V and 6 bases from J, leaving 18 bases between. The CDR3 is CASSPRGRAVDTQYF. The CDR3 nucleotides are TGTGCCAGCAGCCCTAGGGGGAGGGCCGTGGATACGCAGTATTTT.

This clone has just a few counts. The J gene is TRBJ2-7, the V gene TRBV19, with a tentative D call TRBD1 (5 bases). V lost 3 bases and J lost 2, with 14 bases in between. The germline V gene has CDR1 LNHDA and CDR2 SQIVND (reference sequence). The CDR3 is made up of 15 amino acids. The CDR3 sequence: CASSIEQGLTYEQYF. As DNA, the CDR3 is TGTGCCAGTAGTATCGAGCAGGGTTTGACCTACGAGCAGTACTTC.

Only a few counts were recorded for this clone. This sequence joins TRBV18 and TRBJ2-7; 8 bases fit TRBD1. There are 15 residues in the CDR3. Germline V gene lookup returns CDR1 KGHSH and CDR2 LQKENI. The V segment lost 3 bases and the J segment 3 bases; nucleotides outside the gene matches: 7. The CDR3 nucleotides read TGTGCCAGCTCACCGGGGACAGGTTCCTTCTACGAGCAGTACTTC. Protein product: CASSPGTGSFYEQYF. Together with reference TRBV18 and TRBJ2-7, the CDR3 gives the full variable domain: NAGVMQNPRHLVRRRGQEARLRCSPMKGHSHVYWYRQLPEEGLKFMVYLQKENIIDESGMPKERFSAEFPKEGPSILRIQQVVRGDSAAYFCASSPGTGSFYEQYFGPGTRLTVT.